This T cell receptor beta chain is from a study of cytomegalovirus exposure and HLA in healthy donors. Study observations and caveats: There was a cluster of highly shared sequence variants that was likely a sequencing artifact. Both high specificity and high sensitivity reportedly marked the classifier's diagnosis of cytomegalovirus status. TCR beta V- and J-gene trimming was later associated with a missense DCLRE1C variant.

As concerns this clone: Its antigen is currently unknown.

With 60 Vbeta and 13 Jbeta primers, the PCR was carried out. TCRdb's table, derived via immunoSEQ multiplex PCR, lists solely in-frame clones and lacks some. The specimen's table records 150,000 to 200,000 clones. V lost 4 bases to trimming and J lost 0 bases, with 10 bases between them. CDR3 length: 15 amino acids. CDR1 and CDR2 (germline): SGHRS, YFSETQ. Sequenced material: PBMCs. This TCR was recovered from a woman in her sixties in good health and CMV-seronegative. The chain links TRBV5-1 to TRBJ2-2; tentative D call: TRBD2 (5 bases). In DNA form, the CDR3 reads TGCGCCAGCAGCCGGACTGTCGCGAACACCGGGGAGCTGTTTTTT. Protein product: CASSRTVANTGELFF.